This T cell receptor beta chain was captured in a study of blood T cell repertoires in COVID-19. Study background: Samples came from the United States, Italy and Spain, spanning acute and convalescent COVID-19.

The table came from immunoSEQ multiplex PCR; TCRdb's copy has only in-frame clones and leaves some out. The sample includes 87,000 or so clones, around 86% of them seen just once. The CDR3 runs 15 residues. V was clipped by 4 bases and J by 0 bases, with 13 bases between them. The germline V gene has CDR1 SGHRS and CDR2 YFSETQ. This receptor was obtained from a woman aged 65 to 85 with acute or convalescent COVID-19. Sequenced input: peripheral blood. The chain couples TRBV5-1 to TRBJ2-5, with D perhaps matching TRBD1 (6 bases). In nucleotides, the CDR3 is TGCGCCAGCAGCCCAGGGGCTGGGTACCAAGAGACCCAGTACTTC. It yields the protein CASSPGAGYQETQYF.